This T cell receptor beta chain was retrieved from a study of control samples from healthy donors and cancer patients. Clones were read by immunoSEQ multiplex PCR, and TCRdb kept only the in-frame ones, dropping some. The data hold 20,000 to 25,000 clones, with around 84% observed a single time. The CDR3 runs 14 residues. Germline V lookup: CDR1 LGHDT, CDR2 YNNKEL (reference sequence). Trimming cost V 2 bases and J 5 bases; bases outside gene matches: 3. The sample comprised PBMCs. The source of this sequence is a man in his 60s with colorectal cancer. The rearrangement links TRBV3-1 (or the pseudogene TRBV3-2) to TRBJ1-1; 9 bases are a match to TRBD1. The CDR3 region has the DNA TGTGCCAGCAGCCAATTTGACAGGGGGACTGAAGCTTTCTTT. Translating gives CASSQFDRGTEAFF.